This TCR beta chain was found in a study of T cells in women clearing cervical HPV infection. As to this clone: The read ends 3 residues before the CDR3 terminus; that terminus is restored from the germline J gene.

Sequencing used immunoSEQ multiplex PCR; TCRdb keeps in-frame clones, though not all of them. The listing records 35,000 to 45,000 clones. With 6 bases clipped from V and 2 bases from J, the junction kept 14 bases outside the gene matches. Germline lookup yields CDR1 MNHEY and CDR2 SVGEGT. The CDR3 totals 17 residues. The chain links TRBV6-2 or TRBV6-3 to TRBJ2-7; 9 bases map to TRBD2. The specimen was blood buffy coat. This clonotype was sampled from a woman aged 18 to 75 with a cervical HPV16 infection that either progressed to CIN3+ or cleared (not recorded which). The DNA read from the CDR3 is TGTGCCAGCAGATACAAGCCTAGCGGGAACAAAACCTACGAG. This sequence encodes CASRYKPSGNKTYE. The CDR3, in full, reads CASRYKPSGNKTYEQYF.